This TCR beta chain was captured by sequencing in a study of T cell responses to AZD1222 COVID-19 vaccine. For the study at large: Pooled together were second doses at about 4 or about 12 weeks. The study, taken as a whole, reports: Repertoire sampling occurred only after the peak T cell response.

This table comes from immunoSEQ multiplex PCR, and its TCRdb copy is limited to in-frame clones, with some not included. The table has roughly 100,000 clones, less than 90% seen once. As regards this clone: Its antigen is currently unknown.

The specimen was peripheral blood, collected on day 0 of AZD1222 vaccination. This receptor was obtained from an adult in good health.

The CDR3, as DNA: TGTGCCAGCGGGAGACTAGCGGGAGCATCCTACAATGAGCAGTTCTTC. Translated: CASGRLAGASYNEQFF. The chain uses TRBV6-4 and TRBJ2-1, with 12 nucleotides matching TRBD2. J lost 1 base, V lost 8 bases, and 6 bases had no gene match. Germline V lookup: CDR1 MRHNA, CDR2 SNTAGT. The CDR3 has 16 residues.